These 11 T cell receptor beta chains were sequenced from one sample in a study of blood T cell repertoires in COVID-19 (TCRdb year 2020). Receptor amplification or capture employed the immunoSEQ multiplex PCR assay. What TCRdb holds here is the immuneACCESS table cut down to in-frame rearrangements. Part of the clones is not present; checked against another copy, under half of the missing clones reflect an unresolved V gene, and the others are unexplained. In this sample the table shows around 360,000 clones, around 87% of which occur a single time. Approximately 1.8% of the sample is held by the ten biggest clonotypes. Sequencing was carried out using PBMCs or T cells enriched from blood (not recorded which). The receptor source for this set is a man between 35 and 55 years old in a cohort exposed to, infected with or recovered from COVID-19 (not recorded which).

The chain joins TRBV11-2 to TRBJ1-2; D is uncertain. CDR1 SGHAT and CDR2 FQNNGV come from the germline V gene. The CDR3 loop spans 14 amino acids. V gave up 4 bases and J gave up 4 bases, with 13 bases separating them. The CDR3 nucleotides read TGTGCCAGCAGCTCCCCGGGAGGGCGCTATGGCTACACCTTC. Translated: CASSSPGGRYGYTF. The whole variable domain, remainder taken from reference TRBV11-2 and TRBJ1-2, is EAGVAQSPRYKIIEKRQSVAFWCNPISGHATLYWYQQILGQGPKLLIQFQNNGVVDDSQLPKDRFSAERLKGVDSTLKIQPAKLEDSAVYLCASSSPGGRYGYTFGSGTRLTVV.

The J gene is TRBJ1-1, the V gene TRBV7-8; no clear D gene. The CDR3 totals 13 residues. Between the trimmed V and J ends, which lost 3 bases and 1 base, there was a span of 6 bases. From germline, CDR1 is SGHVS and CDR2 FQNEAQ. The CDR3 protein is CASSFSQNTEAFF. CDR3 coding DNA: TGTGCCAGCAGCTTCTCACAGAACACTGAAGCTTTCTTT.

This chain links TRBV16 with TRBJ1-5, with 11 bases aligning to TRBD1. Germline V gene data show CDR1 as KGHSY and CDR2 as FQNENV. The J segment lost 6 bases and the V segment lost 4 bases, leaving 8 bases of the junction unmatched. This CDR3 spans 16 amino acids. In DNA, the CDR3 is TGTGCCAGCAGCCGAATAGTGGGACAGGGGGTTCAGCCCCAGCATTTT. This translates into CASSRIVGQGVQPQHF.

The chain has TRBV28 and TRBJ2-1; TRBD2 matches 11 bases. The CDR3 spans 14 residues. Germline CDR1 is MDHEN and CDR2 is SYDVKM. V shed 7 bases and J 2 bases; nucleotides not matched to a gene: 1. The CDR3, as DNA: TGTGCCAGCACACTAGCGGGAGCCTACAATGAGCAGTTCTTC. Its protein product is CASTLAGAYNEQFF.

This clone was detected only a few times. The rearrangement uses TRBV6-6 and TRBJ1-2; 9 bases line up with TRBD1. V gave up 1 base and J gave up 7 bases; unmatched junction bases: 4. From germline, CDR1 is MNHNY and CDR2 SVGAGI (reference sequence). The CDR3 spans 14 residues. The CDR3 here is CASSYLPGQGGYTF. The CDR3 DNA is TGTGCCAGCAGTTACTTACCGGGACAGGGTGGCTACACCTTC.

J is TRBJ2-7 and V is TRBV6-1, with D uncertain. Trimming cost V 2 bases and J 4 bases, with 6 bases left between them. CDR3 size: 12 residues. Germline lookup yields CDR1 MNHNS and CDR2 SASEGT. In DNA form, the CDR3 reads TGTGCCAGCAGTGAACGCAGGTACGAGCAGTACTTC. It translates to CASSERRYEQYF.

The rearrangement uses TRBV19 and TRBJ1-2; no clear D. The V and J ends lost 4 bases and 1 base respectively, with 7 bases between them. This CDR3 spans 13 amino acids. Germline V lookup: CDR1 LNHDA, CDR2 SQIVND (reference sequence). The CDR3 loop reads CASSKILNYGYTF. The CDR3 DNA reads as TGTGCCAGTAGTAAAATACTTAACTATGGCTACACCTTC. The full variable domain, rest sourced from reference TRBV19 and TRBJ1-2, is DGGITQSPKYLFRKEGQNVTLSCEQNLNHDAMYWYRQDPGQGLRLIYYSQIVNDFQKGDIAEGYSVSREKKESFPLTVTSAQKNPTAFYLCASSKILNYGYTFGSGTRLTVV.

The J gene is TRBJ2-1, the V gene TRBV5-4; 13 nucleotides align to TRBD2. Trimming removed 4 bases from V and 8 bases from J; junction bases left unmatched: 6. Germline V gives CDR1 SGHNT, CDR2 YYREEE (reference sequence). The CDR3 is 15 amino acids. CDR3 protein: CASSRTSGSRDEQFF. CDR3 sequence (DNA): TGTGCCAGCAGCCGGACTAGCGGGAGTCGAGATGAGCAGTTCTTC.

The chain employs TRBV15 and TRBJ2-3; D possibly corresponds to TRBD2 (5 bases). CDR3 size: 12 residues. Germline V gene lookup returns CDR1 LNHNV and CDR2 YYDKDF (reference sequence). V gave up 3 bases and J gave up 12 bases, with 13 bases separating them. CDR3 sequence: CATSRSGEFQYF. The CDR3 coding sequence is TGTGCCACCAGCAGGTCCGGGGAGTTTCAGTATTTT.

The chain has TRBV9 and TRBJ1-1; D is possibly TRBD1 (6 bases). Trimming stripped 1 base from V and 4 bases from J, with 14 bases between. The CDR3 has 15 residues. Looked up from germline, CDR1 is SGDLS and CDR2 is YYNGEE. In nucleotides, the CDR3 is TGTGCCAGCAGCGTATTTCAGGGGCCGACCACTGAAGCTTTCTTT. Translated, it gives CASSVFQGPTTEAFF.

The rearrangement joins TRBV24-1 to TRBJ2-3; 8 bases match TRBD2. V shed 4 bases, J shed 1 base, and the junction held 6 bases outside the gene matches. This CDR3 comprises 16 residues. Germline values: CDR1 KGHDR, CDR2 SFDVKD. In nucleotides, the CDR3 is TGTGCCACCAGTGAAGGGGGTAGCGGGGGCACAGATACGCAGTATTTT. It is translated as CATSEGGSGGTDTQYF.